This T cell receptor (beta chain) appears in the sequencing data of a study of shared clonotypes between healthy human individuals. Here immunoSEQ multiplex PCR was the method, and the copy in TCRdb shows in-frame clones only, minus some. The data show about 2.3 million clones, with 85% to 95% seen just once and under 0.45% held by the top ten. CDR1 and CDR2 (germline): MNHEY, SVGAGI. The CDR3 contains 12 residues. Trimming shortened V by 8 bases and J by 6 bases, and 10 bases separated the two germline ends. This receptor was taken from a young man in good health. Some clones in this sample may be carry-over from other donors' samples. Sample: naive CD4+ T cells from PBMCs. Subset reported: CD45RA+ positively selected. The V call is TRBV6-5, the J call TRBJ2-2; the D is unclear. CDR3 residues: CASGFRPGELFF. CDR3 bases: TGTGCCAGCGGGTTTAGGCCCGGGGAGCTGTTTTTT.